The 25 T cell receptor beta chains below come from one sample, sequenced in a study of blood T cell repertoires in COVID-19. This table comes from immunoSEQ multiplex PCR, and its TCRdb copy is limited to in-frame clones, with some not included. The data show under 150,000 clones, 85% to 90% seen once. The sample comprised peripheral blood. Every receptor here comes from a woman aged 45-59 years with acute or convalescent COVID-19.

The chain employs TRBV24-1 and TRBJ1-5; D not resolved. Germline V gene data show CDR1 as KGHDR and CDR2 as SFDVKD. The CDR3 is 19 amino acids. Trimming took 2 bases from V and 1 from J, leaving 20 bases between them. The CDR3 region has the DNA TGTGCCACCAGTGATTCCCGGGCCCTGGGGAGCTTAAGCAATCAGCCCCAGCATTTT. Its translation: CATSDSRALGSLSNQPQHF.

The chain recombines TRBV2 with TRBJ2-7, with no clear D. The germline CDR1 and CDR2 sequences are SNHLY and FYNNEI. This CDR3 has 12 amino acids. V gave up 2 bases and J gave up 3 bases, with 5 bases separating them. Here the CDR3 DNA reads TGTGCCAGCAGTGAAAACGGCTACGAGCAGTACTTC. It is translated as CASSENGYEQYF. Full variable domain (rest looked up from reference TRBV2 and TRBJ2-7): EPEVTQTPSHQVTQMGQEVILRCVPISNHLYFYWYRQILGQKVEFLVSFYNNEISEKSEIFDDQFSVERPDGSNFTLKIRSTKLEDSAMYFCASSENGYEQYFGPGTRLTVT.

J is TRBJ2-7 and V is TRBV4-1; perhaps TRBD1 as D (5 bases). The length of the CDR3 is 14 residues. V was pared by 4 bases and J by 3 bases, with 13 bases between. Germline lookup yields CDR1 MGHRA and CDR2 YSYEKL. For the CDR3, the DNA is TGCGCCAGCAGCCTGGGGCCGGGTGGCTACGAGCAGTACTTC. Protein: CASSLGPGGYEQYF.

This sequence joins TRBV4-3 and TRBJ1-6; D may be TRBD1 (6 bases). The germline V and J ends were trimmed by 1 base and 9 bases, with 16 bases remaining between them. The CDR3 is 16 residues long. CDR1 is LGHNA and CDR2 is YSLEER in the germline V gene. The CDR3 coding sequence is TGCGCCAGCAGCCAAGTCGGAGCGGGGGGCGCTTCACCCCTCCACTTT. The encoded protein is CASSQVGAGGASPLHF.

This sequence joins TRBV9 and TRBJ2-7; 9 nucleotides match TRBD1. The CDR3 sequence is 14 residues long. The J segment lost 4 bases and the V segment lost 0 bases, leaving 2 bases of the junction unmatched. The V gene's germline CDR1 is SGDLS and CDR2 YYNGEE. This CDR3 is CASSVGTGAYEQYF. The CDR3 region has the DNA TGTGCCAGCAGCGTAGGGACAGGGGCGTACGAGCAGTACTTC.

The chain joins TRBV27 to TRBJ2-2, with D perhaps matching TRBD1 (6 bases). The V gene lost 6 bases and the J gene lost 3 bases, with 14 bases spanning the gap. CDR1 MNHEY and CDR2 SMNVEV come from the germline V gene (reference sequence). The CDR3 sequence is 15 residues long. CDR3 in DNA: TGTGCCAGCAGCTTCAACAAGGGGGACACCGGGGAGCTGTTTTTT. Its protein product is CASSFNKGDTGELFF.

The chain carries TRBV7-9 and TRBJ2-3; 8 bases align to TRBD1. Trimming took 5 bases from V and 2 from J; bases not matched to a gene: 9. The germline CDR1 and CDR2 sequences are SEHNR and FQNEAQ (reference sequence). The CDR3 contains 16 residues. The CDR3 DNA sequence: TGTGCCAGCAGCCCAAGCCAGGGGGCTCCCACAGATACGCAGTATTTT. Translation: CASSPSQGAPTDTQYF.

This chain connects TRBV11-2 to TRBJ2-7; 9 positions agree with TRBD2. CDR3 length: 14 amino acids. The trim removed 0 bases at V and 7 bases at J, leaving 4 bases unmatched. Looked up from germline, CDR1 is SGHAT and CDR2 is FQNNGV. The CDR3 DNA reads TGTGCCAGCAGCTTAGAACTAGCGGGCCTAGAGCAGTACTTC. Translation gives CASSLELAGLEQYF.

The V gene is TRBV11-2, the J gene TRBJ2-1, with 8 bases aligning to TRBD1. Germline V gives CDR1 SGHAT, CDR2 FQNNGV. The CDR3 loop spans 15 amino acids. V shed 5 bases and J 7 bases; nucleotides not matched to a gene: 10. The CDR3 loop reads CASSPGIGTGNEQFF. The CDR3, as DNA: TGTGCCAGCAGCCCTGGCATCGGGACAGGTAATGAGCAGTTCTTC. The variable domain in full, completed from reference TRBV11-2 and TRBJ2-1, reads EAGVAQSPRYKIIEKRQSVAFWCNPISGHATLYWYQQILGQGPKLLIQFQNNGVVDDSQLPKDRFSAERLKGVDSTLKIQPAKLEDSAVYLCASSPGIGTGNEQFFGPGTRLTVL.

The rearrangement links TRBV4-2 to TRBJ2-1; the match to TRBD2 covers 13 bases. CDR3 length equals 18 residues. In germline, CDR1 is LGHNA, CDR2 YNFKEQ. With 3 bases clipped from V and 7 bases from J, the junction kept 12 bases outside the gene matches. The chain's CDR3 is CASSHDEPGLAGRNEQFF. The CDR3 bases are TGTGCCAGCAGCCATGACGAACCGGGACTAGCGGGGCGGAATGAGCAGTTCTTC.

J is TRBJ2-7 and V is TRBV24-1; 10 nucleotides align to TRBD2. The CDR3 sequence is 16 residues long. Germline V CDR1 and CDR2: KGHDR, SFDVKD. With V trimmed by 3 bases and J by 2 bases, 6 bases remained unmatched. CDR3 in amino acids: CATSDVGTSEPYEQYF. The CDR3 region has the DNA TGTGCCACCAGTGATGTCGGGACTAGCGAACCCTACGAGCAGTACTTC.

This rearrangement joins TRBV7-9 to TRBJ2-3; D might be TRBD2 (6 bases). Trimming removed 7 bases from V and 6 bases from J, with 23 bases in between. Germline CDR1 SEHNR, CDR2 FQNEAQ (reference sequence). The CDR3 is made up of 16 amino acids. The CDR3 sequence is CASTRLGNPEGDTQYF. CDR3 DNA: TGTGCCAGCACCCGATTGGGTAACCCGGAGGGGGATACGCAGTATTTT.

The genes are TRBV7-3 and TRBJ2-1, with 11 nucleotides matching TRBD2. Per germline, CDR1 SGHTA and CDR2 FQGTGA. The CDR3 is made up of 16 amino acids. J was trimmed by 2 bases and V by 4 bases; bases with no gene match: 4. In nucleotides, the CDR3 is TGTGCCAGCAGCTCGACTAGCGGGACAACCTACAATGAGCAGTTCTTC. Amino acid sequence: CASSSTSGTTYNEQFF.

The J gene is TRBJ2-3, the V gene TRBV28; D possibly corresponds to TRBD2 (6 bases). From germline, CDR1 is MDHEN and CDR2 SYDVKM. Trimming pared 3 bases from V and 0 bases from J, leaving 10 bases between. CDR3 length equals 15 residues. CDR3 protein: CASSLDYTSTDTQYF. CDR3 nucleotides: TGTGCCAGCAGTTTGGACTATACAAGCACAGATACGCAGTATTTT.

The V call is TRBV18, the J call TRBJ1-2; 11 positions agree with TRBD1. Germline V lookup: CDR1 KGHSH, CDR2 LQKENI. There are 15 residues in the CDR3. Trimming cost V 3 bases and J 7 bases; bases outside gene matches: 7. The DNA for the CDR3 is TGTGCCAGCTCACCCGAAAGGACAGGGGGCTTTGGCTACACCTTC. It translates to CASSPERTGGFGYTF.

V usage is TRBV10-1 and J usage is TRBJ1-5, with D possibly matching TRBD1 (6 bases). Trimming took off 6 bases at V and 3 bases at J, with 15 bases between the two ends. The CDR3 is 15 residues long. Germline V gene sequence: CDR1 WNHNN, CDR2 SYGVQD (reference sequence). CDR3 region: CASSPRGQHNQPQHF. The CDR3 DNA reads as TGCGCCAGCAGCCCAAGAGGACAGCACAATCAGCCCCAGCATTTT.

The rearrangement uses TRBV7-9 and TRBJ2-2; TRBD2 matches 7 bases. Trimming at V came to 7 bases and at J to 4 bases, leaving 9 bases not matched to a gene. In germline, CDR1 is SEHNR, CDR2 FQNEAQ (reference sequence). The CDR3 spans 15 residues. The CDR3 loop reads CASIREGEATGELFF. The CDR3 nucleotides are TGTGCCAGCATTAGGGAGGGAGAGGCCACCGGGGAGCTGTTTTTT.

The chain combines TRBV19 with TRBJ1-5; 7 bases agree with TRBD1. This CDR3 contains 15 residues. Germline V gene sequence: CDR1 LNHDA, CDR2 SQIVND (reference sequence). V was clipped by 10 bases and J by 2 bases; unmatched bases: 11. The DNA for the CDR3 is TGTGCCACCTCCCATCCCGGGACAGGCAATCAGCCCCAGCATTTT. As protein: CATSHPGTGNQPQHF.

The chain combines TRBV5-4 with TRBJ1-5, with 7 bases matching TRBD1. The CDR3 contains 14 residues. CDR1 is SGHNT, CDR2 YYREEE, per germline (reference sequence). V lost 0 bases to trimming and J lost 7 bases; unmatched junction nucleotides: 4. The DNA of the CDR3 is TGTGCCAGCAGCTTGGGACAGGGTGGACAGCCCCAGCATTTT. Its translation: CASSLGQGGQPQHF.

The chain has TRBV19 and TRBJ1-1; D gene ambiguous. Germline V lookup: CDR1 LNHDA, CDR2 SQIVND (reference sequence). CDR3 length: 16 residues. Trimming took 5 bases from V and 1 from J, leaving 17 bases between them. CDR3 sequence (DNA): TGTGCCAGTAGTTCCCGAGTTGCCGGGGAGAACACTGAAGCTTTCTTT. Translation gives CASSSRVAGENTEAFF.

This clone was detected once. The chain combines TRBV7-2 with TRBJ1-6, with 7 bases that match TRBD1. With 1 base clipped from V and 3 bases from J, the junction kept 9 bases outside the gene matches. Looked up from germline, CDR1 is SGHTA and CDR2 is FQGNSA. The CDR3 is made up of 18 amino acids. In DNA, the CDR3 is TGTGCCAGCAGCTTAGAGGTCACAGGGGCCGGCTATAATTCACCCCTCCACTTT. Translating it yields CASSLEVTGAGYNSPLHF.

The chain is built from TRBV12-5 and TRBJ1-5, with D maybe TRBD1 (6 bases). V was pared by 10 bases and J by 11 bases, with 18 bases between. Per germline, CDR1 LGHNT and CDR2 FRNRAP. The CDR3 extends over 12 amino acids. The CDR3 protein is CATDTHRDTQHF. CDR3 sequence (DNA): TGTGCTACCGACACTCACCGGGACACCCAGCATTTT. The full variable domain, in which reference TRBV12-5 and TRBJ1-5 provide the parts outside the CDR3, is DARVTQTPRHKVTEMGQEVTMRCQPILGHNTVFWYRQTMMQGLELLAYFRNRAPLDDSGMPKDRFSAEMPDATLATLKIQPSEPRDSAVYFCATDTHRDTQHFGDGTRLSIL.

The chain has TRBV7-9 and TRBJ1-1; a weak D match, TRBD1 (5 bases). Deletions cut 5 bases from V and 2 bases from J, with 12 bases between. Germline V gene data show CDR1 as SEHNR and CDR2 as FQNEAQ (reference sequence). The CDR3 is 14 residues long. The CDR3 loop is CASSLTGVNTEAFF. DNA for the CDR3: TGTGCCAGCAGCCTAACGGGGGTCAACACTGAAGCTTTCTTT.

V and J are TRBV3-1 (or the pseudogene TRBV3-2) and TRBJ1-2; 7 positions match TRBD1. The CDR3 sequence is 15 residues long. In germline, CDR1 is LGHDT, CDR2 YNNKEL (reference sequence). V dropped 3 bases and J dropped 8; count of bases not matched to a gene: 12. In nucleotides, the CDR3 is TGTGCCAGCAGCCACCGACAGGGTCGAATTTTGGGCTACACCTTC. Residues: CASSHRQGRILGYTF.

The V gene is TRBV13, the J gene TRBJ2-2; D gene ambiguous. Germline V CDR1 and CDR2: PRHDT, FYEKMQ (reference sequence). V lost 6 bases, J lost 3 bases, and 5 bases lay in between. This CDR3 spans 12 amino acids. The CDR3 DNA sequence: TGTGCCAGCAGTACGGACACCGGGGAGCTGTTTTTT. Its protein product is CASSTDTGELFF.